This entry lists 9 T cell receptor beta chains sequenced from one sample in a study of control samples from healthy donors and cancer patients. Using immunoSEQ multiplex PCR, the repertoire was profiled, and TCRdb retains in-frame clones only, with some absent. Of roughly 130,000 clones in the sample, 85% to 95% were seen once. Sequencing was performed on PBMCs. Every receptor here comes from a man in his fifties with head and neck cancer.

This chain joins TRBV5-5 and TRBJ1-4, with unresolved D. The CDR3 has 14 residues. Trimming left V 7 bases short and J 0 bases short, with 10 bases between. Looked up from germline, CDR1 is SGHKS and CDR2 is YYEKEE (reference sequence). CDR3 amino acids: CASAGTATNEKLFF. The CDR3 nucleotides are TGTGCCAGCGCCGGAACTGCAACTAATGAAAAACTGTTTTTT.

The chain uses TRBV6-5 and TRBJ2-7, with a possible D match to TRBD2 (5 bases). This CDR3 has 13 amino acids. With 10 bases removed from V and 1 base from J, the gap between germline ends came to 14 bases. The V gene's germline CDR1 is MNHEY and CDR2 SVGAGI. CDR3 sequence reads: CATSGLTSYEQYF. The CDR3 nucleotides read TGTGCCACCAGCGGACTTACTTCCTACGAGCAGTACTTC.

The CDR3 sequence: CASSQVPSSSYNEQFF. In DNA form, the CDR3 reads TGTGCCAGCAGCCAAGTGCCTAGCAGCTCCTACAATGAGCAGTTCTTC. J is TRBJ2-1 and V is TRBV3-1 (or the pseudogene TRBV3-2); the D gene is possibly TRBD2 (5 bases). The CDR3 sequence is 16 residues long. V was trimmed by 1 base and J by 0 bases, leaving 10 bases between them. The germline V gene encodes CDR1 LGHDT and CDR2 YNNKEL (reference sequence).

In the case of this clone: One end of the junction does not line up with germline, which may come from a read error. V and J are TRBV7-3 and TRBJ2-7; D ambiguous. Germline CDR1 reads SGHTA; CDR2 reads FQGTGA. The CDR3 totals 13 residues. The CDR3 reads CAGSPVGGDEQYF. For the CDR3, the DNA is TGTGCCGGCAGCCCAGTCGGTGGGGACGAGCAGTACTTC.

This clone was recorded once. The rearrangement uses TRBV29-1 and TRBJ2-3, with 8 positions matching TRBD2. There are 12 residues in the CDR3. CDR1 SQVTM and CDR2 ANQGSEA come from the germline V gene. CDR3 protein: CSGLAGTDTQYF. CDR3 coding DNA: TGCAGTGGACTAGCCGGCACAGATACGCAGTATTTT.

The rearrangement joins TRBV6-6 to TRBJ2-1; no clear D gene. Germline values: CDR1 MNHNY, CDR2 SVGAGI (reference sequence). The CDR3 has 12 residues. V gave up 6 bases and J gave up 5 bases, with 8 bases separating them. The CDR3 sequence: CASRQLDNEQFF. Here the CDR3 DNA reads TGTGCCAGCAGGCAACTGGACAATGAGCAGTTCTTC.

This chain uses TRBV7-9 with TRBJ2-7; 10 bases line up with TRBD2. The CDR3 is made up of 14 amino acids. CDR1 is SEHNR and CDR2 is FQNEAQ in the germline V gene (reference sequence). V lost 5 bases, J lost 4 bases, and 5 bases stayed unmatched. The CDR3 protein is CASSPRTSGYEQYF. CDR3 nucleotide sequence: TGTGCCAGCAGCCCCCGGACTAGCGGTTACGAGCAGTACTTC.

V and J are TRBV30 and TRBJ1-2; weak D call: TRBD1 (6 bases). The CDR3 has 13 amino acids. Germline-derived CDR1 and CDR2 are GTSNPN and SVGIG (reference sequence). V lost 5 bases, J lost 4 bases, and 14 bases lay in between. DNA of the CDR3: TGTGCCTGGCTGACAGGTGGGACCTATGGCTACACCTTC. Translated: CAWLTGGTYGYTF.

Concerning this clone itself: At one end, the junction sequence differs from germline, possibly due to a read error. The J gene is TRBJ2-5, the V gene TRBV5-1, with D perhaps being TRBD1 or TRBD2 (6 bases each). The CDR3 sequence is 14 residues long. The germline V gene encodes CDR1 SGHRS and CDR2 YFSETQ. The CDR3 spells CASSGRGRTETRYF. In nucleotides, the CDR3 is TGCGCCAGCAGCGGGCGGGGACGGACAGAGACCCGGTACTTC.